These 27 T cell receptor beta chains were sequenced from one sample in a study of T cell responses to AZD1222 COVID-19 vaccine. Generated by immunoSEQ multiplex PCR, the TCRdb table keeps only in-frame clones and is missing some. This sample has about 120,000 clones, with around 88% found just once. The sequenced sample was peripheral blood, obtained on day 0 of AZD1222 vaccination. Source of these receptors: an adult in good health.

This sequence joins TRBV15 and TRBJ2-5, with 9 bases matching TRBD1. CDR1 LNHNV and CDR2 YYDKDF come from the germline V gene (reference sequence). CDR3 size: 15 residues. Germline trimming cut 4 bases from V and 5 bases from J; bases unmatched to any gene: 8. CDR3 amino acids: CATSITQGAPETQYF. In nucleotides, the CDR3 is TGTGCCACCAGCATAACACAGGGGGCTCCTGAGACCCAGTACTTC.

This sequence joins TRBV28 and TRBJ2-7, with D unresolved. The CDR3 sequence is 13 residues long. Germline lookup yields CDR1 MDHEN and CDR2 SYDVKM. The V end was cut by 10 bases, the J end by 2 bases, with 15 bases between. The CDR3 loop is CATLLRPAYEQYF. CDR3 nucleotide sequence: TGTGCCACCCTTCTCCGACCAGCCTACGAGCAGTACTTC. Supplemented by reference TRBV28 and TRBJ2-7, the full variable domain reads DVKVTQSSRYLVKRTGEKVFLECVQDMDHENMFWYRQDPGLGLRLIYFSYDVKMKEKGDIPEGYSVSREKKERFSLILESASTNQTSMYLCATLLRPAYEQYFGPGTRLTVT.

This chain joins TRBV28 and TRBJ1-1; no definite D call. The germline V and J ends were trimmed by 3 bases and 1 base, with 12 bases remaining between them. Looked up from germline, CDR1 is MDHEN and CDR2 is SYDVKM. CDR3 size: 15 residues. CDR3 in amino acids: CASSFQGPKNTEAFF. The CDR3, as DNA: TGTGCCAGCAGTTTCCAAGGGCCAAAGAACACTGAAGCTTTCTTT.

This clone was observed a handful of times. This sequence joins TRBV5-4 and TRBJ2-7, with 7 positions matching TRBD2. V trimming: 2 bases; J trimming: 4 bases; junction bases outside the gene matches: 6. CDR1 is SGHNT, CDR2 YYREEE, per germline (reference sequence). The CDR3 loop spans 14 amino acids. Written as DNA, the CDR3 is TGTGCCAGCAGCTTCGCGGGAGCAGTATACGAGCAGTACTTC. Translated: CASSFAGAVYEQYF.

The J gene is TRBJ2-7, the V gene TRBV7-3, with TRBD1 matching 8 bases. Losses at the gene ends were 5 bases for V and 5 bases for J; bases not matched to a gene: 5. From germline, CDR1 is SGHTA and CDR2 FQGTGA. This CDR3 is 13 amino acids long. The CDR3 loop reads CASSLPQGDEQYF. As DNA, the CDR3 is TGTGCCAGCAGCCTACCACAGGGGGACGAGCAGTACTTC.

V gene TRBV20-1 combines with J gene TRBJ1-2, with a tentative D call TRBD1 (5 bases). The CDR3 runs to 13 residues. Trimming cost V 3 bases and J 1 base, with 9 bases left between them. Germline values: CDR1 DFQATT, CDR2 SNEGSKA (reference sequence). The CDR3 sequence: CSASRGVNYGYTF. CDR3 nucleotide sequence: TGCAGTGCTAGTCGGGGGGTTAACTATGGCTACACCTTC.

V and J are TRBV29-1 and TRBJ2-3; the match to TRBD2 covers 13 bases. The V segment lost 4 bases and the J segment 8 bases; nucleotides outside the gene matches: 18. Germline loops: CDR1 SQVTM, CDR2 ANQGSEA. The CDR3 is 18 amino acids. The CDR3 DNA reads as TGCAGCGTTGGCCCCTCGTCCCGACTAGCGGGAGGTCGGGCTACGCAGTATTTT. This translates into CSVGPSSRLAGGRATQYF.

The chain employs TRBV2 and TRBJ1-4; 12 nucleotides match TRBD1. Germline CDR1 and CDR2: SNHLY and FYNNEI. This CDR3 is built from 15 residues. V dropped 9 bases and J dropped 8; count of bases not matched to a gene: 10. CDR3 in amino acids: CASTGQGAPREKLFF. CDR3 in DNA: TGTGCCAGTACGGGACAGGGGGCGCCCCGGGAAAAACTGTTTTTT. Supplemented by reference TRBV2 and TRBJ1-4, the full variable domain reads EPEVTQTPSHQVTQMGQEVILRCVPISNHLYFYWYRQILGQKVEFLVSFYNNEISEKSEIFDDQFSVERPDGSNFTLKIRSTKLEDSAMYFCASTGQGAPREKLFFGSGTQLSVL.

CDR3: CASSLTPTGLGNLHF. The CDR3 DNA reads TGCGCCAGCAGCTTAACCCCGACAGGGTTGGGGAACCTCCACTTT. The rearrangement uses TRBV5-1 and TRBJ1-6, with 7 bases identical to TRBD1. V was pared by 2 bases and J by 15 bases, with 14 bases of the junction left unmatched. The CDR3 runs 15 residues. Germline CDR1 is SGHRS and CDR2 is YFSETQ.

The V call is TRBV28, the J call TRBJ1-1, with 8 bases identical to TRBD1. The CDR3 is 19 amino acids. Germline V gene data show CDR1 as MDHEN and CDR2 as SYDVKM. The V and J ends lost 1 base and 0 bases, in that order; junction bases with no gene match: 13. The DNA of the CDR3 is TGTGCCAGCAGTTTATTCATATCCTCAGGGGGCGGGATGAACACTGAAGCTTTCTTT. This gives the protein CASSLFISSGGGMNTEAFF.

This clone was counted a few times. This rearrangement joins TRBV28 to TRBJ1-5; TRBD1 aligns across 8 bases. The germline V gene has CDR1 MDHEN and CDR2 SYDVKM. This CDR3 is built from 15 residues. V gave up 1 base and J gave up 9 bases; unmatched junction bases: 8. The CDR3 DNA sequence: TGTGCCAGCAGTTTATCTGGACAGGGACAGAGGCCCCAGCATTTT. This translates into CASSLSGQGQRPQHF.

V gene TRBV18 combines with J gene TRBJ2-2, with TRBD1 as a possible D gene (5 bases). The germline V and J ends were trimmed by 2 bases and 0 bases, with 7 bases remaining between them. The CDR3 has 15 residues. CDR1 KGHSH and CDR2 LQKENI come from the germline V gene. The CDR3 DNA reads as TGTGCCAGCTCACCAAAGACAGCGAACACCGGGGAGCTGTTTTTT. It specifies CASSPKTANTGELFF.

This chain joins TRBV19 and TRBJ1-3; TRBD1 matches at 7 bases. V dropped 4 bases and J dropped 5; count of bases not matched to a gene: 5. Per the germline V gene, CDR1 is LNHDA and CDR2 is SQIVND (reference sequence). The CDR3 spans 14 residues. CDR3 residues: CASSRTGVRNTIYF. The CDR3 DNA follows: TGTGCCAGTAGTAGGACAGGCGTCCGAAACACCATATATTTT.

This sequence joins TRBV6-6 and TRBJ1-3; possible D gene TRBD1, 6 bases. This CDR3 comprises 14 residues. Per germline, CDR1 MNHNY and CDR2 SVGAGI (reference sequence). The ends were cut back, 6 bases at V and 8 bases at J, with 17 bases in the middle. As DNA, the CDR3 is TGTGCCAGCAGGTCCGGGGGGGCTTGGCACACCATATATTTT. As protein: CASRSGGAWHTIYF.

V and J are TRBV5-6 and TRBJ1-3; tentative D call: TRBD1 (5 bases). Germline assignment: CDR1 SGHDT and CDR2 YYEEEE. This CDR3 spans 14 amino acids. V lost 5 bases to trimming and J lost 0 bases, with 9 bases between them. This CDR3 reads CASRKDSSGNTIYF. CDR3 in DNA: TGTGCCAGCAGGAAAGACAGCTCTGGAAACACCATATATTTT.

The chain is built from TRBV27 and TRBJ2-7; perhaps TRBD2 as D (5 bases). Per germline, CDR1 MNHEY and CDR2 SMNVEV (reference sequence). Trimming took off 4 bases at V and 2 bases at J, with 9 bases between the two ends. The CDR3 is 13 residues long. CDR3 sequence (DNA): TGTGCCAGCAGTTCGAGGGAGACCTACGAGCAGTACTTC. Amino acids: CASSSRETYEQYF.

The chain uses TRBV7-6 and TRBJ2-7; TRBD2 is a possible D gene (5 bases). V shed 0 bases and J shed 2 bases, with 8 bases lying between them. The CDR3 consists of 14 residues. Looked up from germline, CDR1 is SGHVS and CDR2 is FNYEAQ. The CDR3 DNA is TGTGCCAGCAGCTTAGCTCCGGGGACCTACGAGCAGTACTTC. Its translation is CASSLAPGTYEQYF.

The V and J genes are TRBV19 and TRBJ1-4; D may be TRBD1 (6 bases). The CDR3 spans 16 residues. Per germline, CDR1 LNHDA and CDR2 SQIVND (reference sequence). V was clipped by 7 bases and J by 10 bases, with 25 bases between them. The CDR3 loop reads CASMGGTGRSSGKLFF. DNA of the CDR3: TGTGCCAGTATGGGGGGCACAGGACGTTCTTCCGGAAAACTGTTTTTT.

This chain links TRBV18 with TRBJ1-5; no clear D. V lost 3 bases and J lost 4, with 7 bases in between. Germline V gene sequence: CDR1 KGHSH, CDR2 LQKENI. The CDR3 length is 13 residues. The CDR3 region is CASSPQANQPQHF. CDR3 nucleotide sequence: TGTGCCAGCTCACCGCAGGCTAATCAGCCCCAGCATTTT.

In regard to this clone: This sample includes further DNA sequences coding for the same CDR3. This chain uses TRBV7-9 with TRBJ1-3; D is unresolved. V dropped 3 bases and J dropped 2 bases, with 8 bases sitting between them. The CDR3 is made up of 14 amino acids. Germline V gene sequence: CDR1 SEHNR, CDR2 FQNEAQ (reference sequence). The CDR3 DNA sequence: TGTGCCAGCAGCTTCACTGGGACTGGAAACACCATATATTTT. It yields the protein CASSFTGTGNTIYF.

V is TRBV19 and J is TRBJ1-2; TRBD1 matches at 8 bases. V lost 7 bases and J lost 8; bases outside the gene matches: 21. The CDR3 sequence is 17 residues long. Germline CDR1 is LNHDA and CDR2 is SQIVND (reference sequence). The chain's CDR3 is CASNLLGQGAVDGGYTF. CDR3 nucleotides: TGTGCCAGTAATCTTTTGGGGCAGGGGGCGGTAGATGGCGGCTACACCTTC. The entire variable domain, with the rest obtained from reference TRBV19 and TRBJ1-2, is as follows: DGGITQSPKYLFRKEGQNVTLSCEQNLNHDAMYWYRQDPGQGLRLIYYSQIVNDFQKGDIAEGYSVSREKKESFPLTVTSAQKNPTAFYLCASNLLGQGAVDGGYTFGSGTRLTVV.

This clone was recorded once. The chain carries TRBV12-3 or TRBV12-4 and TRBJ2-3, with D possibly being TRBD1 (6 bases). Trimming removed 8 bases at V and 3 bases at J, with 9 bases between. The CDR3 has 12 residues. CDR3 coding DNA: TGTGCCAGCTGTACAGGGACAGATACGCAGTATTTT. Its translation: CASCTGTDTQYF.

V gene TRBV6-1 combines with J gene TRBJ2-1; D possibly corresponds to TRBD2 (5 bases). Germline V CDR1 and CDR2: MNHNS, SASEGT. The ends were cut back, 7 bases at V and 1 base at J, with 11 bases in the middle. CDR3 length: 14 residues. CDR3 in DNA: TGTGCCAGCACAGAGGGTTCATCCTACAATGAGCAGTTCTTC. Residues: CASTEGSSYNEQFF.

This clone was counted once. This chain joins TRBV4-3 and TRBJ2-3; D perhaps matches TRBD1 (6 bases). The germline V gene has CDR1 LGHNA and CDR2 YSLEER. Trimming removed 1 base from V and 4 bases from J, with 12 bases in between. The length of the CDR3 is 15 residues. Written as DNA, the CDR3 is TGCGCCAGCAGCCAAGGGGACGAGGGGGCAGATACGCAGTATTTT. Its protein is CASSQGDEGADTQYF.

The V gene is TRBV6-5, the J gene TRBJ2-3, with 10 bases fitting TRBD2. Germline assignment: CDR1 MNHEY and CDR2 SVGAGI. Germline trimming cut 8 bases from V and 0 bases from J; bases unmatched to any gene: 5. The CDR3 has 15 residues. Here the CDR3 DNA reads TGTGCCAGCCAAGGGACTAGCGTGAGCACAGATACGCAGTATTTT. Protein product: CASQGTSVSTDTQYF.

This chain uses TRBV5-5 with TRBJ2-7; 7 bases match TRBD2. Germline V gene lookup returns CDR1 SGHKS and CDR2 YYEKEE (reference sequence). The CDR3 is 16 amino acids. V dropped 0 bases and J dropped 4; count of bases not matched to a gene: 10. The chain's CDR3 is CASSLASGVRSYEQYF. CDR3 nucleotides: TGTGCCAGCAGCTTGGCCAGCGGGGTAAGGTCTTACGAGCAGTACTTC.

The V gene is TRBV12-3 or TRBV12-4, the J gene TRBJ1-2, with a tentative D call TRBD1 (5 bases). This CDR3 region has 12 residues. V shed 5 bases and J shed 8 bases, with 12 bases lying between them. Here the CDR3 reads CASSNQGGGYTF. CDR3 DNA: TGTGCCAGCAGTAATCAGGGTGGCGGCTACACCTTC.